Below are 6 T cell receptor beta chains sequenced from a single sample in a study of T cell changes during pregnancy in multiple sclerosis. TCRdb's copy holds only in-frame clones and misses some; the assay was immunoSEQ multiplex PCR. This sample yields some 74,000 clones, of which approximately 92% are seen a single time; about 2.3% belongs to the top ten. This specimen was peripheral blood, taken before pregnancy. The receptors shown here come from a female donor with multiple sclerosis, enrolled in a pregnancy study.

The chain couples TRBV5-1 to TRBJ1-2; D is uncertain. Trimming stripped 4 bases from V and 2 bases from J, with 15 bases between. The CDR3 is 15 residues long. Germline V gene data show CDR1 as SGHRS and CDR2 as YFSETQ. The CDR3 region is CASSLGRGENYGYTF. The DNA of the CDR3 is TGCGCCAGCAGCCTCGGTCGCGGAGAAAACTATGGCTACACCTTC.

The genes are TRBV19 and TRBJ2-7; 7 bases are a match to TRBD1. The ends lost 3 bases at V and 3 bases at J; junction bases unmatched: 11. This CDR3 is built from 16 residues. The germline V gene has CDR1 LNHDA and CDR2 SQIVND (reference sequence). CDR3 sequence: CASSIGLWDSYYEQYF. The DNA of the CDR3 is TGTGCCAGTAGTATTGGTCTGTGGGACAGCTACTACGAGCAGTACTTC.

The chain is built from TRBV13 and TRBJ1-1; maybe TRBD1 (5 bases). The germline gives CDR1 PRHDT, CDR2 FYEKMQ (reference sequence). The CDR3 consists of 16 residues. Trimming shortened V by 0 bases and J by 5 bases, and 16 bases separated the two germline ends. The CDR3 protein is CASSLGVPGRGTEAFF. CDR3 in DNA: TGTGCCAGCAGCTTAGGGGTCCCAGGGCGGGGGACTGAAGCTTTCTTT.

CDR3 nucleotides: TGTGCCAGCGGGGACAGGATCCGACCCTGGGAGCAGTACTTC. Encoded protein: CASGDRIRPWEQYF. The rearrangement uses TRBV2 and TRBJ2-7; 8 positions match TRBD1. The ends lost 8 bases at V and 7 bases at J; junction bases unmatched: 13. The CDR3 has 14 amino acids. Germline V lookup: CDR1 SNHLY, CDR2 FYNNEI.

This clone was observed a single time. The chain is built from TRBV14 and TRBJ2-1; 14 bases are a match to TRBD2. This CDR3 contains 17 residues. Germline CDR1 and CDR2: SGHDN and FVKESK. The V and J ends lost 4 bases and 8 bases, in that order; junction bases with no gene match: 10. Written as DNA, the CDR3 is TGTGCCAGCAGCCCTACTAAGGGACTAGCGGGAGCTGATGAGCAGTTCTTC. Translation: CASSPTKGLAGADEQFF.

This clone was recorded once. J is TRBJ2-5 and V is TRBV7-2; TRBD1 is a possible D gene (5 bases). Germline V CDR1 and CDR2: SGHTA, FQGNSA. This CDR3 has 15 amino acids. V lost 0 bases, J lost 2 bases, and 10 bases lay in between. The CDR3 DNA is TGTGCCAGCAGCTTAGCGCTGACAGCTCAAGAGACCCAGTACTTC. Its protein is CASSLALTAQETQYF.